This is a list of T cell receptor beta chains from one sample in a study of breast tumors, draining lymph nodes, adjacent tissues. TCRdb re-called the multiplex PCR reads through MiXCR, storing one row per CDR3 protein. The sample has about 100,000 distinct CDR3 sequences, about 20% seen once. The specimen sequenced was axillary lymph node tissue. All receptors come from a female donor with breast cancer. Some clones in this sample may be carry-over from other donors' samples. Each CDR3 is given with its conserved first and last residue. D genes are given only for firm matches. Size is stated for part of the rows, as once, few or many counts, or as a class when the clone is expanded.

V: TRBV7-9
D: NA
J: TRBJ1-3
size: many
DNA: TGTGCCAGCAGCTTGGACAGCTCTGGAAACACCATATATTTT
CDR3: CASSLDSSGNTIYF

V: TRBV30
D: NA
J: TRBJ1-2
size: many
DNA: TGTGCCTGGAGTGGGGCAGAGGGACTCTATGGCTACACCTTC
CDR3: CAWSGAEGLYGYTF

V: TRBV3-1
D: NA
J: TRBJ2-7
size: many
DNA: TGTGCCAGCAGCCAAGACCCAGTAAACGAGCAGTACTTC
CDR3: CASSQDPVNEQYF

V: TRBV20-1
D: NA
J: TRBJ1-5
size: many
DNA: TGCAGTGCTAGATTCGGGGGAGGCAATCAGCCCCAGCATTTT
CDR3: CSARFGGGNQPQHF

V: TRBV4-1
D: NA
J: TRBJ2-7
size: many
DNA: TGCGCCAGCAGCCAAGAAAAGCTAGGGGCCTACGAGCAGTACTTC
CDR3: CASSQEKLGAYEQYF

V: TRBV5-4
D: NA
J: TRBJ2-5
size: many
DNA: TGTGCCAGCAGCTCCGGTTTTATCGGGGGCGAGACCCAGTACTTC
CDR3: CASSSGFIGGETQYF

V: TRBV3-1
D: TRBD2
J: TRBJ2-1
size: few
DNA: TGTGCCAGCAGCCAAGATCAAACTAGCGGGGTTTACAATGAGCAGTTCTTC
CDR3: CASSQDQTSGVYNEQFF

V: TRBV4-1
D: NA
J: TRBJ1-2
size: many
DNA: TGCGCCAGCAGCCAAGCTCCGAGGGTTGGTGGCTACACCTTC
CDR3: CASSQAPRVGGYTF

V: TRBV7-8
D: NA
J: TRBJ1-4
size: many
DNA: TGTGCCAGCAGCTTAGGGACAGCTTTAAATGAAAAACTGTTTTTT
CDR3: CASSLGTALNEKLFF

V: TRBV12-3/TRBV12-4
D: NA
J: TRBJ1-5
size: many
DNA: TGTGCCAGCAGTTTCCGGCAGGGACGGGGGAGCAATCAGCCCCAGCATTTT
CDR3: CASSFRQGRGSNQPQHF

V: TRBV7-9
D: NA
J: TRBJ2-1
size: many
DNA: TGTGCCAGCAGCCTCGAGGGACGGTACGATGAGCAGTTCTTC
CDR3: CASSLEGRYDEQFF

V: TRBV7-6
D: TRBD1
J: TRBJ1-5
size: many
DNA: TGTGCCAGCAGCTTATACCCCAGGGACAGCTCGAGCAATCAGCCCCAGCATTTT
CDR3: CASSLYPRDSSSNQPQHF

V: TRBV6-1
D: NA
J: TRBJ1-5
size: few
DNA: TGTGCCAGCAGTGCCGGGCTAAATCAGCCCCAGCATTTT
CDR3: CASSAGLNQPQHF

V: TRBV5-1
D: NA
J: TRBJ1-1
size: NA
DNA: TGCGCCAGCAGCATGTCTCGGGCTTTGGTGGCTGAAGCTTTCTTT
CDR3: CASSMSRALVAEAFF

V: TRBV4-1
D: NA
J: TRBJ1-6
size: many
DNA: TGCGCCAGCAGCCAAGCAGGGTTTTTAACTTCACCCCTCCACTTT
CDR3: CASSQAGFLTSPLHF

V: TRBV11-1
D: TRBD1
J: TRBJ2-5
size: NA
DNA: TGTGCCAGCAGCTTAGGAGGGACAGTGGAGACCCAGTACTTC
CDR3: CASSLGGTVETQYF

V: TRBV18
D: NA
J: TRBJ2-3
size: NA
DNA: TGTGCCGGCGCGACCAACGAACGGGATACGCGGTATTTT
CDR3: CAGATNERDTRYF

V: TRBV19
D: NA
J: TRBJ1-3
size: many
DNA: TGTGCCAGTAGTATAACGCGGACCTCTGGAAACACCATATATTTT
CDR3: CASSITRTSGNTIYF

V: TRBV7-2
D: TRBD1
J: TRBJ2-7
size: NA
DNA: TGTGCCAGCAGCGAAGGGACAGGGAACACCTACGAGCAGTACTTC
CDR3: CASSEGTGNTYEQYF

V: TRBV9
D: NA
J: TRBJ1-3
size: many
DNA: TGTGCCAGCAGCGTAGGAGATGGAAACACCATATATTTT
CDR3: CASSVGDGNTIYF

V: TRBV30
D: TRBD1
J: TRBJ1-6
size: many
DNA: TGTGCCTGTGACAGGGTAGGGCTGAATTCACCCCTCCACTTT
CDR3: CACDRVGLNSPLHF

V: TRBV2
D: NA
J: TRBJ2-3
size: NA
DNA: TGTGCCAGCAGCGTAGTGGGGGCCCCCACAGATACGCAGTATTTT
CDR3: CASSVVGAPTDTQYF

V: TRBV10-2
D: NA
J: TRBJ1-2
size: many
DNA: TGCGCCAGCAGTGGGGTAGGGGTCTATGGCTACACCTTC
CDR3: CASSGVGVYGYTF

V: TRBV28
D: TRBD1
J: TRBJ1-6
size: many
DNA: TGTGCCAGCAGTCCGGGGACAGGGGTCTATAATTCACCCCTCCACTTT
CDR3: CASSPGTGVYNSPLHF

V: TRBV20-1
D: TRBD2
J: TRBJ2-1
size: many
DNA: TGCAGTGCTAGAGATAGCGGGGGGAGAAATGAGCAGTTCTTC
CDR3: CSARDSGGRNEQFF

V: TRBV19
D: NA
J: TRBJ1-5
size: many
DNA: TGTGCCACCCAGTTCTCCCAATATAGCAATCAGCCCCAGCATTTT
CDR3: CATQFSQYSNQPQHF

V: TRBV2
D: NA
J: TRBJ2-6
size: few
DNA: TGTGCCAGCAGGGCCGGCTCTGGGGCCAACGTCCTGACTTTC
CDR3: CASRAGSGANVLTF

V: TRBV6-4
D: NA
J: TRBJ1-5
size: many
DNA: TGTGCCAGCAGGGGGACTCGGCCCCAGCATTTT
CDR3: CASRGTRPQHF

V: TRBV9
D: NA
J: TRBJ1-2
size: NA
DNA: TGTGCCAGCAGCGTTGGAAGCGGGGACTATGGCTACACCTTC
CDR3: CASSVGSGDYGYTF

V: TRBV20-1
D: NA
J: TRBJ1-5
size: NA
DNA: TGCAGTGCTCCAGGACAGCCTGGGGGCAATCAGCCCCAGCATTTT
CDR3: CSAPGQPGGNQPQHF

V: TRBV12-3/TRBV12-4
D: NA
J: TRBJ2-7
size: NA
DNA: TGTGCCAGCAGTACACCCTACAGCTCCTACGAGCAGTACTTC
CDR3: CASSTPYSSYEQYF

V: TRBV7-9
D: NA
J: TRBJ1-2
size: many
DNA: TGTGCCAGCAGCTTATCAGGGAGCTACTATGGCTACACCTTC
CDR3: CASSLSGSYYGYTF

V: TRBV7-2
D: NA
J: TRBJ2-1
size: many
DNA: TGTGCCAGCAGCCCAAAGAGGGTAGGGCAGTTCTTC
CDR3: CASSPKRVGQFF

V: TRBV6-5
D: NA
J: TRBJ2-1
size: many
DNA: TGTGCCAGCAGGTCCGTCGGGGTGGGCAATGAGCAGTTCTTC
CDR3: CASRSVGVGNEQFF

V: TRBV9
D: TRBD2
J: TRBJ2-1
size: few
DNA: TGTGCCAGCAGTGTGGGACTAGCGGGCCAATACAATGAGCAGTTCTTC
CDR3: CASSVGLAGQYNEQFF

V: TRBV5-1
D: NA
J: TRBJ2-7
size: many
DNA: TGCGCCAGCAGCCCAGACAACCCCTACGAGCAGTACTTC
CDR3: CASSPDNPYEQYF

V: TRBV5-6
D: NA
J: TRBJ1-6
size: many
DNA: TGTGCCAGCAGCCTACAGGTTAATAATTCACCCCTCCACTTT
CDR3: CASSLQVNNSPLHF

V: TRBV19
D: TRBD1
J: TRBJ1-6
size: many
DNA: TGTGCCAGTAGTATAAGGGCGGCAGGGGGCGAGTATTCACCCCTCCACTTT
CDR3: CASSIRAAGGEYSPLHF

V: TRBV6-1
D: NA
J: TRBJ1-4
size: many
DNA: TGTGCCAGCAGATCTAATGAAAAACTGTTTTTT
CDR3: CASRSNEKLFF

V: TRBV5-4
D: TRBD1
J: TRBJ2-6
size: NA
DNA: TGTGCCAGCAGCATCAGGGGGTCGGGTGGGGCCAACGTCCTGACTTTC
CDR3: CASSIRGSGGANVLTF

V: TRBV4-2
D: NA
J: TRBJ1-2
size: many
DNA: TGTGCCAGCAGCCAAGAAAAGGGGGGCGGTGGCTACACCTTC
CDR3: CASSQEKGGGGYTF

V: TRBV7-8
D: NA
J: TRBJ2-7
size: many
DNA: TGTGCCAGCAGCTTGGGGAGCTCCATACCAACCTACGAGCAGTACTTC
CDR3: CASSLGSSIPTYEQYF

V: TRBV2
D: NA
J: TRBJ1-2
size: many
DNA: TGTGCCAGCACTAGGGGTCGCGGGGACTATGGCTACACCTTC
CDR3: CASTRGRGDYGYTF

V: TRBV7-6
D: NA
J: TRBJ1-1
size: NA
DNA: TGTGCCAGCAGCTTAGTTGGGACCTCCGAAGCTTTCTTT
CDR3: CASSLVGTSEAFF

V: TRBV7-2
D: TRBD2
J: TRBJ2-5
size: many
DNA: TGTGCCAGCCGCCATTGGGGGGGGGAGGAGACCCAGTACTTC
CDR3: CASRHWGGEETQYF

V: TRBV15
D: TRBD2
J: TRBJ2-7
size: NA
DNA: TGTGCCACCAGCAGAGACCTGGCTAGCGGCTCCTACGAGCAGTACTTC
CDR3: CATSRDLASGSYEQYF

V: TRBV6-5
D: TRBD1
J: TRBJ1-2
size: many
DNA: TGTGCCAGCAGTTACGGGACAGCCTCAGGGAGGGGCTACACCTTC
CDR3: CASSYGTASGRGYTF

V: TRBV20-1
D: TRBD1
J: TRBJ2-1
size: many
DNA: TGCAGTGCTACCGGGACAGGGGTCAATGAGCAGTTCTTC
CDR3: CSATGTGVNEQFF

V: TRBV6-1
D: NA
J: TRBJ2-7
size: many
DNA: TGTGCCAGCACTTCAGGAGGGACAGCAAGCTACGAGCAGTACTTC
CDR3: CASTSGGTASYEQYF

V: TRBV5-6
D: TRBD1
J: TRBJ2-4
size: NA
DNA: TGTGCCAGCAGCTTGGCCGGGACAGGCCTAGCCAAAAACATTCAGTACTTC
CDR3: CASSLAGTGLAKNIQYF

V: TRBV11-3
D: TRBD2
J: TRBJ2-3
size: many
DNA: TGTGCCAGCAGCTTGGGGACTAGCGGCACAGATACGCAGTATTTT
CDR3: CASSLGTSGTDTQYF

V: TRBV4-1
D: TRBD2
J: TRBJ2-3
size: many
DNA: TGCGCCAGCAGCCCCCTTGTAGCGGGGGGCACAGATACGCAGTATTTT
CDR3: CASSPLVAGGTDTQYF

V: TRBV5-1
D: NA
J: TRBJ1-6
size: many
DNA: TGCGCCAGCAGCGAGCCTAATTCACCCCTCCACTTT
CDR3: CASSEPNSPLHF